Below, 4 T cell receptor beta chains from the same sample are listed, as sequenced in a study of cytomegalovirus exposure and HLA in healthy donors. The study ran its PCR with 60 Vbeta and 13 Jbeta primers. TCRdb keeps only in-frame clones here, not all; method: immunoSEQ multiplex PCR. This table has fewer than 80,000 clones, over 60% appearing once. The sequencing sample was made of PBMCs. The receptor source for this set is a man in his forties or fifties in good health and CMV-seropositive.

The rearrangement uses TRBV27 and TRBJ1-1; 8 positions agree with TRBD1. The CDR3 contains 15 residues. Germline-derived CDR1 and CDR2 are MNHEY and SMNVEV (reference sequence). J lost 11 bases, V lost 1 base, and 12 bases had no gene match. This chain's CDR3 is CASSLFLGKGQAAFF. The CDR3 DNA sequence: TGTGCCAGCAGTTTATTCTTGGGGAAGGGACAGGCGGCTTTCTTT.

This clone was detected once. CDR3 DNA sequence: TGCAGCGCTGGGACAGGGTTAGGGCAGCCCCAGCATTTT. Its translation is CSAGTGLGQPQHF. This chain links TRBV29-1 with TRBJ1-5; 9 bases are a match to TRBD1. Per the germline V gene, CDR1 is SQVTM and CDR2 is ANQGSEA. The junction had 8 bases not matched to a gene; V was cut back by 7 bases and J by 7 bases. This CDR3 has 13 residues.

V gene TRBV5-1 combines with J gene TRBJ2-3, with 11 bases aligning to TRBD1. J gave up 3 bases and V 2 bases, and 2 bases lay outside the gene matches. Per germline, CDR1 SGHRS and CDR2 YFSETQ. The CDR3 spans 15 residues. CDR3: CASSFGQGATDTQYF. The DNA of the CDR3 is TGCGCCAGCAGCTTCGGACAGGGGGCTACAGATACGCAGTATTTT.

V and J are TRBV27 and TRBJ2-5, with 11 bases matching TRBD2. Germline loops: CDR1 MNHEY, CDR2 SMNVEV (reference sequence). The CDR3 consists of 15 residues. The junction had 9 bases not matched to a gene; V was cut back by 9 bases and J by 3 bases. CDR3 nucleotides: TGTGCCAGTATGGACCTAGCGGGGGGAAAAGAGACCCAGTACTTC. It specifies CASMDLAGGKETQYF.